The clone carrying this T cell receptor (beta chain) came up a few times. Its antigen is as yet unknown. Distinct nucleotide sequences in the sample also encode this CDR3. Germline CDR1 is SQVTM and CDR2 is ANQGSEA. The CDR3 length is 11 residues. The V end was cut by 4 bases, the J end by 3 bases, with 6 bases between. The data were obtained in a study of beta chain features in type 1 diabetes. Overall study findings and caveats: For Type 1 diabetes patients, all four CD4+ subsets carried TCRB CDR3s that were moderately but significantly shorter. PCR might favor shorter templates, but any such skew would affect patients and controls equally. Here, the possible influence of HLA type (on TCRB rearrangement) remained unresolved.

Expressed TCRB transcripts were sequenced because the entire RNA isolate underwent reverse transcription. TCRdb keeps only in-frame clones here, not all; method: immunoSEQ multiplex PCR. The sample consists of roughly 280,000 clones, about 23% of them appearing once. The source is a woman aged 30 to 39 with type 1 diabetes. V gene TRBV29-1 combines with J gene TRBJ1-2; D unclear. The sequenced sample consisted of naive CD4+ T cells from blood. The CDR3 coding sequence is TGCAGCGTTGGGCAGGACTATGGCTACACCTTC. It is translated as CSVGQDYGYTF.